A single sample is the source of the 18 T cell receptor beta chains below, sequenced in a study of cytomegalovirus exposure and HLA in healthy donors. 13 Jbeta primers and 60 Vbeta primers were used for the PCR. Repertoires were generated with immunoSEQ multiplex PCR, while TCRdb's copy carries only in-frame clones and drops some. Of about 77,000 clones in the sample, approximately 80% were seen once. Sequencing used PBMCs. The source is a man aged 35-49 years in good health and CMV-seronegative.

V usage is TRBV6-1 and J usage is TRBJ1-1; D remains ambiguous. CDR1 is MNHNS and CDR2 is SASEGT in the germline V gene. The V end lost 2 bases, the J end lost 2 bases, and 6 bases lay between the germline ends. This CDR3 region has 13 residues. CDR3 amino acids: CASSEIGNTEAFF. CDR3 DNA: TGTGCCAGCAGTGAAATCGGTAACACTGAAGCTTTCTTT.

V usage is TRBV4-3 and J usage is TRBJ1-6, with TRBD1 identical over 9 bases. J lost 9 bases, V lost 2 bases, and 5 bases had no gene match. Germline V gene lookup returns CDR1 LGHNA and CDR2 YSLEER. This CDR3 region has 15 residues. CDR3 amino acids: CASSQLDRGGSPLHF. The CDR3 bases are TGCGCCAGCAGCCAACTGGACAGGGGTGGTTCACCCCTCCACTTT.

The V gene is TRBV7-9, the J gene TRBJ1-1, with D uncertain. Deletions cut 2 bases from V and 4 bases from J, with 14 bases between. The CDR3 is 15 amino acids. The germline V gene has CDR1 SEHNR and CDR2 FQNEAQ (reference sequence). The CDR3 DNA is TGTGCCAGCAGCTTACGAGAGGGAATGGGCACTGAAGCTTTCTTT. Its translation is CASSLREGMGTEAFF.

This clone was seen only a few times. The chain recombines TRBV19 with TRBJ1-5; D is perhaps TRBD1 (6 bases). The CDR3 length is 17 residues. Trimming removed 4 bases from V and 0 bases from J, with 16 bases in between. Germline V CDR1 and CDR2: LNHDA, SQIVND (reference sequence). CDR3 in DNA: TGTGCCAGTAGTACACAGGACAGTGCCTATAGCAATCAGCCCCAGCATTTT. Protein sequence: CASSTQDSAYSNQPQHF.

V gene TRBV13 combines with J gene TRBJ2-1, with D unresolved. Trimming removed 6 bases at V and 6 bases at J, with 15 bases between. CDR3 length equals 14 residues. Germline V CDR1 and CDR2: PRHDT, FYEKMQ (reference sequence). The CDR3 is CASSVRWAPNEQFF. The DNA of the CDR3 is TGTGCCAGCAGTGTTAGGTGGGCCCCCAATGAGCAGTTCTTC.

V gene TRBV5-1 combines with J gene TRBJ1-4, with 8 bases fitting TRBD1. The CDR3 consists of 13 residues. Trimming took 4 bases from V and 7 from J; bases not matched to a gene: 3. Germline assignment: CDR1 SGHRS and CDR2 YFSETQ. CDR3 region: CASSPQGAEKLFF. The DNA for the CDR3 is TGCGCCAGCAGCCCTCAGGGGGCTGAAAAACTGTTTTTT.

This chain links TRBV5-4 with TRBJ2-7; no clear D gene. The CDR3 consists of 12 residues. Germline CDR1 reads SGHNT; CDR2 reads YYREEE (reference sequence). Trimming pared 3 bases from V and 6 bases from J, leaving 10 bases between. CDR3 sequence: CASSSTRSEQYF. In nucleotides, the CDR3 is TGTGCCAGCAGCTCGACGCGGTCCGAGCAGTACTTC.

CDR3 amino acids: CASSPGHPKPYEQYF. In nucleotides, the CDR3 is TGTGCCAGCAGTCCCGGACACCCCAAGCCCTACGAGCAGTACTTC. The rearrangement uses TRBV28 and TRBJ2-5; a possible D gene is TRBD1 (5 bases). Near its end, the DNA agrees better with TRBJ2-7, so the J call may be wrong. Per germline, CDR1 MDHEN and CDR2 SYDVKM. There are 15 residues in the CDR3.

The chain joins TRBV2 to TRBJ1-3; 7 bases are shared with TRBD1. Trimming took 6 bases from V and 0 from J; bases not matched to a gene: 5. Germline-derived CDR1 and CDR2 are SNHLY and FYNNEI. The CDR3 covers 15 residues. CDR3 residues: CASSWGDSSGNTIYF. For the CDR3, the DNA is TGTGCCAGCAGCTGGGGGGACAGCTCTGGAAACACCATATATTTT.

The chain carries TRBV6-1 and TRBJ1-2, with 7 bases lining up with TRBD1. Germline CDR1 is MNHNS and CDR2 is SASEGT. The CDR3 has 14 amino acids. V shed 5 bases and J 8 bases; nucleotides not matched to a gene: 11. CDR3 sequence (DNA): TGTGCCAGCAGTTCCGGGACAGCGGTACCGGGCTACACCTTC. Translating it yields CASSSGTAVPGYTF.

This clone was counted between two and nine times. A read error may account for a junction end that differs from germline. The chain is built from TRBV7-9 and TRBJ2-2; 8 bases map to TRBD2. The CDR3 spans 16 residues. Germline V gene data show CDR1 as SEHNR and CDR2 as FQNEAQ (reference sequence). DNA of the CDR3: TGTTCCAGCAGCCCAATAAGCGGGGGAGTCACCGGGGAGCTGTTTTTT. This gives the protein CSSSPISGGVTGELFF.

The chain recombines TRBV30 with TRBJ2-5; TRBD2 is a possible D gene (7 bases). This CDR3 comprises 12 residues. V was cut by 3 bases and J by 4 bases, with 9 bases left in between. The germline CDR1 and CDR2 sequences are GTSNPN and SVGIG (reference sequence). As DNA, the CDR3 is TGTGCCTGGAGCCGGGGGGCAGAGACCCAGTACTTC. This translates into CAWSRGAETQYF.

The rearrangement joins TRBV29-1 to TRBJ1-5, with 8 bases identical to TRBD1. This CDR3 spans 13 amino acids. The V gene end was trimmed by 3 bases and the J gene end by 3 bases; junction bases not matched to a gene: 1. Germline V gene sequence: CDR1 SQVTM, CDR2 ANQGSEA. This CDR3 reads CSVEGQDNQPQHF. The DNA of the CDR3 is TGCAGCGTTGAGGGACAGGACAATCAGCCCCAGCATTTT. Drawing the rest from reference TRBV29-1 and TRBJ1-5, the complete variable domain is SAVISQKPSRDICQRGTSLTIQCQVDSQVTMMFWYRQQPGQSLTLIATANQGSEATYESGFVIDKFPISRPNLTFSTLTVSNMSPEDSSIYLCSVEGQDNQPQHFGDGTRLSIL.

CDR3 sequence (DNA): TGTGCCAGCAGCTTAATGTCCGGCAATCAGCCCCAGCATTTT. Residues: CASSLMSGNQPQHF. The gene calls are TRBV5-5 and TRBJ1-5; unclear D gene. Trimming removed 2 bases from V and 2 bases from J, with 8 bases in between. The CDR3 is 14 residues long. Germline CDR1 and CDR2: SGHKS and YYEKEE (reference sequence).

This chain links TRBV7-2 with TRBJ2-5; 7 nucleotides line up with TRBD2. Germline CDR1 is SGHTA and CDR2 is FQGNSA. Unmatched junction bases numbered 8, after V lost 5 bases and J lost 14 bases. This CDR3 contains 11 residues. CDR3 in DNA: TGTGCCAGCAGCCCAAGCGGGGTCATCTACTTC. This encodes CASSPSGVIYF.

The rearrangement links TRBV29-1 to TRBJ2-5, with a possible D match to TRBD2 (5 bases). Trimming cost V 2 bases and J 5 bases, with 15 bases left between them. The CDR3 has 14 amino acids. From germline, CDR1 is SQVTM and CDR2 ANQGSEA. The DNA of the CDR3 is TGCAGCGTTGAAACTCCCAGTGGCGGGGAGACCCAGTACTTC. Translation: CSVETPSGGETQYF. Variable domain in full (rest from reference TRBV29-1 and TRBJ2-5): SAVISQKPSRDICQRGTSLTIQCQVDSQVTMMFWYRQQPGQSLTLIATANQGSEATYESGFVIDKFPISRPNLTFSTLTVSNMSPEDSSIYLCSVETPSGGETQYFGPGTRLLVL.

This sequence joins TRBV7-2 and TRBJ1-2; 7 bases fit TRBD1. V lost 5 bases to trimming and J lost 2 bases; unmatched junction nucleotides: 2. The CDR3 extends over 13 amino acids. CDR1 and CDR2 from the germline V gene are SGHTA and FQGNSA. In nucleotides, the CDR3 is TGTGCCAGCAGCCCGGGACAGAACTATGGCTACACCTTC. Protein product: CASSPGQNYGYTF.

J is TRBJ1-3 and V is TRBV6-1; D not resolved. V lost 7 bases and J 8 bases, leaving 15 bases between the germline ends. Germline V lookup: CDR1 MNHNS, CDR2 SASEGT. The CDR3 covers 13 residues. The CDR3 loop reads CASTVSLRDTIYF. The DNA of the CDR3 is TGTGCCAGCACCGTATCTCTGAGGGACACCATATATTTT.